In its sample, the clone carrying this T cell receptor beta chain was seen many times. By flow cytometry, patients selected for sequencing had shown an expansion of CD8+CD57+ cells. Genomic DNA served as template for TCR beta VDJ and CDR3 profiling. One entry per CDR3 protein, called by TCRdb with MiXCR from the reads. Of around 150,000 distinct CDR3 sequences in the sample, around 48% were seen once. The data were taken from a study of CD8+CD57+ T cells in acquired aplastic anemia. The receptor was isolated from a human donor with aplastic anemia. Sequencing used sorted CD4+, CD8+, or CD8+CD57+ T cells (not recorded which) from PBMCs.

The CDR3 coding sequence is TGTGCCAGCAGCTTAGCCGGACAGTTCACAGATACGCAGTATTTT. It specifies CASSLAGQFTDTQYF. The chain joins TRBV11-1 to TRBJ2-3; D is possibly TRBD1 (6 bases). V lost 0 bases and J 2 bases, leaving 9 bases between the germline ends. The germline V gene has CDR1 SGHAT and CDR2 FQDESV (reference sequence). The CDR3 contains 15 residues. The whole variable domain, filled in from reference TRBV11-1 and TRBJ2-3, reads EAEVAQSPRYKITEKSQAVAFWCDPISGHATLYWYRQILGQGPELLVQFQDESVVDDSQLPKDRFSAERLKGVDSTLKIQPAELGDSAMYLCASSLAGQFTDTQYFGPGTRLTVL.